Listed here are 3 T cell receptor beta chains from one sample, sequenced in a study of cytomegalovirus exposure and HLA in healthy donors. With 60 Vbeta and 13 Jbeta primers, the PCR was carried out. Using immunoSEQ multiplex PCR, the repertoire was profiled, and TCRdb retains in-frame clones only, with some absent. The sample shows more than 50,000 clones, and around 6.5% sits with its ten largest clones. Material: PBMCs. These receptors all stem from a woman in her thirties or forties in good health and CMV-seronegative.

The rearrangement links TRBV6-1 to TRBJ2-1, with a weak D call TRBD2 (5 bases). The CDR3 is 15 amino acids. Germline CDR1 is MNHNS and CDR2 is SASEGT. Trimming took 0 bases from V and 5 from J, leaving 11 bases between them. CDR3 DNA: TGTGCCAGCAGTGAAGCCGGGGTCACCGACAATGAGCAGTTCTTC. As protein: CASSEAGVTDNEQFF.

The CDR3 reads CAISRDSSNTEAFF. The CDR3 coding sequence is TGTGCCATCAGTAGGGACAGTTCGAACACTGAAGCTTTCTTT. The chain joins TRBV10-3 to TRBJ1-1; 7 nucleotides line up with TRBD1. Germline CDR1 reads ENHRY; CDR2 reads SYGVKD. V shed 5 bases, J shed 1 base, and the junction held 4 bases outside the gene matches. The CDR3 length is 14 residues.

About this clone: The same CDR3 also results from other DNA sequences found in this sample. J is TRBJ1-6 and V is TRBV30, with 7 bases aligning to TRBD1. This CDR3 is 13 amino acids long. V shed 4 bases and J 10 bases; nucleotides not matched to a gene: 7. From germline, CDR1 is GTSNPN and CDR2 SVGIG (reference sequence). The CDR3 loop reads CAWTRQGESPLHF. CDR3 sequence (DNA): TGTGCCTGGACTCGACAGGGAGAATCACCCCTCCACTTT.